This TCR beta chain was documented in a study of blood T cells in healthy people across ages (dated by TCRdb to between 2015 and 2017). Concerning the study at large: In model experiments, roughly one uniquely barcoded TCR beta cDNA molecule per two T cells was captured by template switching. Using deep sequencing normalized with unique cDNA molecular identifiers, the study measured how TCR beta repertoire diversity changes with age. The donors were split into four age groups: young (average around 15 years), middle-aged (nearly 40), aged (around 67) and long-lived (roughly 88). To avoid experimental bias, donors of different ages were distributed randomly across sequencing lanes. Two additional independent replicas of 1 million unique cDNA reads from the same blood draw were analyzed for two donors (one aged 18 to 30 and one aged 80 or older).

Broad study findings and their caveats: Estimates of total diversity based on one million sequenced T cells were regarded as lower bounds and as underestimates. Observed TCR beta diversity per million T cells fell roughly linearly with age, and a significant reduction was already apparent by age around 36. The CMV infection status of donors was not known, potentially confounding age-related changes in expanded clonotypes. Since profiling was done on bulk unsorted PBMCs, naive and antigen-experienced compartments could not be conclusively compared. There was a strong correlation between observed TCR beta diversity and the percentage of naive T cells measured by flow cytometry. The long-lived group showed more naive CD4+ T cells, fewer expanded clones and increased TCR diversity than the aged group, suggesting age selection.

Via the germline V gene, CDR1 is LGHNA and CDR2 YSLEER. Trimming removed 0 bases from V and 2 bases from J; the gene matches leave 7 bases unexplained. From its cysteine to its phenylalanine, the CDR3 spans 17 amino acids. The entry retains the CDR3 DNA only, 51 bases that are in frame from base 1. Libraries were built with 5' RACE. Sequencing was carried out with an Illumina HiSeq 2500. A second PCR of about 7 to 12 cycles was run with a J-beta primer mix and a sample-barcoded 5' primer. A unique molecular identifier was introduced onto each TCR beta cDNA molecule by a template-switch 5' adaptor carrying 12 random nucleotides. Each sample yielded at least 2.5 million CDR3-containing paired-end reads. The Mint cDNA synthesis kit, primed by a TRBC-specific oligonucleotide, was used to synthesize first-strand cDNA from all RNA. Following uracil-DNA glycosylase treatment, a first 18-cycle PCR with universal primers M1SS and BC2_uni_R was performed on all cDNA. As for the original processing: For normalization, 1 million high-quality reads, each with a distinct molecular identifier, were randomly selected from each sample. Reads with shared molecular identifiers were discarded instead of being binned into consensus sequences. MiTCR, set to a Q25 quality threshold and the strictest error-elimination algorithm, was used for CDR3 identification, clonotype clustering and error correction. A nonparametric unseen species model with Euler transformation was used to estimate lower-bound total TCR beta diversity. In TCRdb, the public reads were trimmed at Q25 with fastp and aligned with MiXCR, with productive beta chains retained. One record per CDR3 amino acid sequence lists the most common genes and DNA. The V and J calls were not made by the authors but by TCRdb's processing. The sample includes around 900,000 distinct CDR3 sequences, with about 30% observed a single time. The ten most abundant clones make up 17% of the sample.

This clonotype has at least ten counts. The antigen it recognizes is unknown. Base qualities are not provided; no much larger clone lies one nucleotide away. The donors were around 39 Caucasian individuals from Russia, aged 6 to 90 years, who were systemically healthy. About 9.8 milliliters of peripheral blood were drawn from each donor into EDTA-treated Vacutainer tubes. PBMCs were isolated by Ficoll-Paque density-gradient centrifugation, with at least 6 million obtained per sample. Total RNA, at least 6 micrograms per sample, was extracted from PBMCs with Trizol reagent. For every donor, flow cytometry on a PBMC aliquot measured the percentage of naive CD45RAhigh/CD27high T cells.

The sample consisted of blood. The clonotype comes from a woman over 75 in good health. This chain is built from TRBV4-3 and TRBJ2-3; a stretch of 8 junction bases matches TRBD2. The CDR3 in this case is CASSQDSTSGFTDTQYF. Here is the DNA: TGCGCCAGCAGCCAAGACAGTACTAGCGGATTCACAGATACGCAGTATTTT.